Presented here are 2 T cell receptor beta chains from one specimen sequenced in a study of low-dose radiotherapy and immunotherapy resistance in tumors. TRAV- and TRBV-specific primers primed first-strand cDNA, covering alpha and beta chains. For amplifying TCRs, the PCR ran for about 20 cycles with Phusion, which was used together with a constant-region primer and the adapter on the V primers. TCRdb independently ran MiXCR on the reads; one entry per CDR3 protein. The table includes tens of thousands of distinct CDR3 sequences, 9.4% detected once. Sample time point: before trial treatment. The sample here was PBMCs, taken before treatment. These receptors came from a male donor with prostate cancer.

There are many counts of this clonotype. CDR3 amino acids: CASSQASLTGELFF. The CDR3 nucleotides read TGCGCCAGCAGCCAAGCTAGCTTAACCGGGGAGCTGTTTTTT. This rearrangement joins TRBV5-1 to TRBJ2-2; D is possibly TRBD2 (5 bases). Germline CDR1 and CDR2: SGHRS and YFSETQ. The CDR3 sequence is 14 residues long. The V end lost 4 bases, the J end lost 5 bases, and 12 bases lay between the germline ends.

Ten or more counts support this clonotype. The chain combines TRBV3-1 with TRBJ1-5; D may be TRBD1 (6 bases). Trimming shortened V by 4 bases and J by 2 bases, and 12 bases separated the two germline ends. Germline CDR1 reads LGHDT; CDR2 reads YNNKEL (reference sequence). This CDR3 is 15 amino acids long. The CDR3 is CASSLSDSGNQPQHF. The CDR3 DNA sequence: TGTGCCAGCAGCCTTTCGGACAGTGGCAATCAGCCCCAGCATTTT.